This TCR beta chain was sequenced for a study of liver allograft versus peripheral blood T cells. Study-level information: Blood and transplanted-liver T cell receptor repertoires from recipients were compared.

MiXCR, run by TCRdb on the reads, gives a single entry per CDR3 protein. The table includes 6,000 or so distinct CDR3 sequences, roughly 15% detected once. The CDR3 covers 13 residues. Germline V gene sequence: CDR1 DFQATT, CDR2 SNEGSKA (reference sequence). Trimming shortened V by 1 base and J by 0 bases, and 7 bases separated the two germline ends. Study findings and constraints: Within liver allografts, T cell receptor repertoires were reportedly different from those in peripheral blood.

This clonotype was counted only a few times. Its antigen remains unknown. The V call is TRBV20-1, the J call TRBJ2-7, with D perhaps assigned TRBD1 or TRBD2 (5 bases each). The TCR comes from a human patient who had a liver transplant. Some T cells may be supplied by the graft donor. The CDR3 DNA reads as TGCAGTGCTAGAGGGGGGAGCTCCTACGAGCAGTACTTC. As protein: CSARGGSSYEQYF.